This T cell receptor (beta chain) was captured in a study of T cell responses to AZD1222 COVID-19 vaccine. Measured with immunoSEQ multiplex PCR; TCRdb has only the in-frame clones, and not every one. Counted here are 95,000 to 100,000 clones, 90% occurring once; the ten biggest clones make up 1% to 1.5%. Study-wide findings and caveats: Targeting of unmutated variant regions was reportedly seen in nearly half of spike-specific TCRs. Researchers report vaccine-associated CD4 TCRs spanning spike, with dominance at 160-218 and 743-854. Repertoires were collected only later (after the peak T cell response had occurred).

As concerns this clone: Its antigen is not identified.

Germline V gene data show CDR1 as SNHLY and CDR2 as FYNNEI. This CDR3 contains 13 residues. Trimming left V 5 bases short and J 5 bases short, with 9 bases between. Sequenced here: peripheral blood, sampled on day 0 of AZD1222 vaccination. The chain recombines TRBV2 with TRBJ1-4; no clear D. This TCR came from an adult in good health. CDR3 region: CASSQEVNEKLFF. CDR3 nucleotides: TGTGCCAGCAGTCAGGAAGTGAATGAAAAACTGTTTTTT.